The following is a T cell receptor (beta chain) sequence with its context. What it recognizes is unknown. This specimen comes from a study of beta chain features in type 1 diabetes. Whole-study findings and limits: Relative to healthy donors, patients appeared to have naive, central memory and Treg TCRB repertoires that were more similar.

The sequenced template was cDNA made from the entire isolated RNA. Libraries were prepared by immunoSEQ multiplex PCR; TCRdb keeps only in-frame clonotypes and omits some of them. The sample lists about 620,000 clones, around a sixth occurring once. From germline, CDR1 is LGHNA and CDR2 YNFKEQ. Between the trimmed V and J ends, which lost 2 bases and 0 bases, there was a span of 12 bases. This CDR3 spans 16 amino acids. Material: naive CD4+ T cells from blood. The chain employs TRBV4-2 and TRBJ2-3, with D perhaps matching TRBD2 (6 bases). The source is a man aged 18 to 30 in good health. The CDR3 loop is CASSQTGTWSTDTQYF. The CDR3, as DNA: TGTGCCAGCAGCCAAACCGGGACTTGGAGCACAGATACGCAGTATTTT.